One and the same sample provided the 10 T cell receptor beta chains below, sequenced in a study of OX40 agonist ivuxolimab in advanced cancers. Only in-frame clones appear in the TCRdb table, and some are missing; sequencing was by immunoSEQ multiplex PCR. The repertoire holds about 98,000 clones, 90% to 95% seen once, with 0.26% in the top ten. The material was CD4+ or CD8+ T cells sorted from blood, obtained in a trial of the OX40 agonist ivuxolimab. Source of these receptors: an adult with an advanced solid tumor such as melanoma, head and neck, liver or kidney cancer.

This clone has a single count. The chain links TRBV30 to TRBJ2-1; 10 bases line up with TRBD2. V was pared by 1 base and J by 5 bases, with 5 bases of the junction left unmatched. Per the germline V gene, CDR1 is GTSNPN and CDR2 is SVGIG (reference sequence). CDR3 length equals 15 residues. For the CDR3, the DNA is TGTGCCTGGAGTGCGGGACTAGCGAGTAACAATGAGCAGTTCTTC. It encodes CAWSAGLASNNEQFF.

The chain links TRBV5-4 to TRBJ2-3; 8 nucleotides align to TRBD1. The ends lost 1 base at V and 4 bases at J; junction bases unmatched: 2. Looked up from germline, CDR1 is SGHNT and CDR2 is YYREEE (reference sequence). This CDR3 comprises 14 residues. CDR3 region: CASSLKQGADTQYF. As DNA, the CDR3 is TGTGCCAGCAGCTTGAAACAGGGGGCAGATACGCAGTATTTT. The full variable domain, its missing parts supplied by reference TRBV5-4 and TRBJ2-3, is ETGVTQSPTHLIKTRGQQVTLRCSSQSGHNTVSWYQQALGQGPQFIFQYYREEENGRGNFPPRFSGLQFPNYSSELNVNALELDDSALYLCASSLKQGADTQYFGPGTRLTVL.

This chain uses TRBV2 with TRBJ2-1; D remains unclear. Trimming pared 10 bases from V and 7 bases from J, leaving 11 bases between. Germline V CDR1 and CDR2: SNHLY, FYNNEI. The CDR3 is 11 residues long. The CDR3 spells CATRLENEQFF. CDR3 nucleotides: TGTGCCACCAGACTGGAAAATGAGCAGTTCTTC.

The gene calls are TRBV19 and TRBJ1-2; D is unresolved. Germline V lookup: CDR1 LNHDA, CDR2 SQIVND (reference sequence). The V and J ends lost 4 bases and 2 bases respectively, with 2 bases between them. The CDR3 has 11 residues. The CDR3 DNA is TGTGCCAGTAGTACAAACTATGGCTACACCTTC. The encoded protein is CASSTNYGYTF.

This sequence joins TRBV6-1 and TRBJ2-5; TRBD1 aligns across 10 bases. CDR1 and CDR2 (germline): MNHNS, SASEGT. The V and J ends lost 4 bases and 5 bases, in that order; junction bases with no gene match: 4. The CDR3 is 14 residues long. CDR3 DNA: TGTGCCAGCAGTGTAGGACAGGGGGGGGAGACCCAGTACTTC. It codes for CASSVGQGGETQYF.

The chain links TRBV21-1 to TRBJ2-1; whether TRBD2, the table's D call, matches the DNA was not checked. TRBV21-1 is classified as a pseudogene. This CDR3 contains 13 residues. In DNA, the CDR3 is TGTGCCAGCAGATGGCTGACGGGCAATGAGCAGTTCTTC. Encoded protein: CASRWLTGNEQFF.

Regarding this clone: The junction shows a germline mismatch at one end, possibly a read error. The rearrangement joins TRBV7-2 to TRBJ2-3; 12 positions match TRBD2. This CDR3 is built from 16 residues. Germline CDR1 reads SGHTA; CDR2 reads FQGNSA. CDR3 protein: CASRSPTSGSTDMQYF. In nucleotides, the CDR3 is TGTGCCAGCAGATCTCCGACTAGCGGGAGTACAGATATGCAGTATTTT.

The V call is TRBV6-6, the J call TRBJ2-3; TRBD2 aligns across 8 bases. The length of the CDR3 is 15 residues. Germline V gene sequence: CDR1 MNHNY, CDR2 SVGAGI (reference sequence). The V gene end was trimmed by 2 bases and the J gene end by 3 bases; junction bases not matched to a gene: 4. The DNA for the CDR3 is TGTGCCAGCAGTTACCAGCGGGAGATAACAGATACGCAGTATTTT. Translation gives CASSYQREITDTQYF.

The gene calls are TRBV5-8 and TRBJ2-6; TRBD2 aligns across 7 bases. Per the germline V gene, CDR1 is SGHTS and CDR2 is YDEGEE. The CDR3 sequence is 16 residues long. V was clipped by 9 bases and J by 0 bases; unmatched bases: 9. CDR3 in DNA: TGTGCCACCCGAAGCGGGGCAAACTCTGGGGCCAACGTCCTGACTTTC. This codes for CATRSGANSGANVLTF.

This chain links TRBV7-2 with TRBJ1-4; D remains ambiguous. Trimming stripped 1 base from V and 3 bases from J, with 3 bases between. The CDR3 extends over 13 amino acids. Germline V CDR1 and CDR2: SGHTA, FQGNSA. Written as DNA, the CDR3 is TGTGCCAGCAGCTTAGAGCCTAATGAAAAACTGTTTTTT. Residues: CASSLEPNEKLFF.